This is a list of T cell receptor beta chains from one sample in a study of blood T cell repertoires in COVID-19. TCRdb keeps only in-frame clones here, not all; method: immunoSEQ multiplex PCR. This sample has roughly 200,000 clones; around 82% occur once, and the top ten carry 4.5% to 7%. The sequencing input was peripheral blood. The source is a woman in her 70s with acute or convalescent COVID-19. CDR3s include the opening cysteine and the closing phenylalanine or tryptophan. A D gene is named only where the DNA matches it firmly. Clone size is not always given. Where it is, it says once, few, many or a class for expanded clones.

TRBV19	-	TRBD1	TRBJ1-2	CATSGAGQSRYGYTF	TGTGCCACCTCGGGTGCGGGACAGAGTCGTTATGGCTACACCTTC
TRBV27	-	-	TRBJ1-3	CASSLTGGNTIYF	TGTGCCAGCAGCCTGACAGGAGGAAACACCATATATTTT
TRBV10-3	-	-	TRBJ1-2	CAISRDTASYGYTF	TGTGCCATCAGCAGGGACACCGCCTCCTATGGCTACACCTTC
TRBV30	-	-	TRBJ2-3	CAWGEGGTSTDTQYF	TGTGCCTGGGGCGAGGGCGGGACCAGCACAGATACGCAGTATTTT
TRBV20-1	-	TRBD2	TRBJ2-1	CSASRTSGTPNEQFF	TGCAGTGCTAGTAGGACTAGCGGGACCCCAAATGAGCAGTTCTTC
TRBV18	-	-	TRBJ2-7	CASSPRDKNYEQYF	TGTGCCAGCTCACCCCGGGACAAAAACTACGAGCAGTACTTC
TRBV5-5	-	-	TRBJ1-2	CASSLDSYGYTF	TGTGCCAGCAGCTTGGACAGCTATGGCTACACCTTC
TRBV6-5	-	-	TRBJ2-7	CASSYRGAYEQYF	TGTGCCAGCAGTTACCGGGGAGCCTACGAGCAGTACTTC
TRBV11-3	-	-	TRBJ1-2	CASSSPLLRQPTNYGYTF	TGTGCCAGCAGCTCACCACTTCTTAGACAGCCAACCAACTATGGCTACACCTTC
TRBV28	-	TRBD1	TRBJ2-7	CASNQFTGTGLEQYF	TGTGCCAGCAATCAATTCACCGGGACAGGGTTAGAGCAGTACTTC
TRBV29-1	-	-	TRBJ2-5	CSVELGPAGETQYF	TGCAGCGTTGAACTGGGGCCAGCGGGAGAGACCCAGTACTTC
TRBV10-3	-	TRBD2	TRBJ2-3	CAISVGGRAGDTQYF	TGTGCCATCAGTGTAGGTGGGAGGGCGGGAGATACGCAGTATTTT
TRBV6-2/TRBV6-3	once	-	TRBJ1-1	CASSYSSGYGEAFF	TGTGCCAGCAGTTACTCATCAGGGTATGGTGAAGCTTTCTTT
TRBV27	-	-	TRBJ2-7	CASRGERYEQYF	TGTGCCAGCAGGGGAGAACGCTACGAGCAGTACTTC
TRBV24-1	-	-	TRBJ1-5	CATSDHTGGRARQPQHF	TGTGCCACCAGTGACCATACCGGGGGGAGGGCACGTCAGCCCCAGCATTTT
TRBV28	-	-	TRBJ1-4	CASSLDATNEKLFF	TGTGCCAGCAGTCTAGATGCAACTAATGAAAAACTGTTTTTT
TRBV28	-	TRBD1	TRBJ1-1	CASSLYGTGRANTEAFF	TGTGCCAGCAGTTTATACGGGACAGGGAGGGCGAACACTGAAGCTTTCTTT
TRBV6-6	-	TRBD2	TRBJ2-4	CASSYPWRSGDIQYF	TGTGCCAGCAGTTACCCCTGGAGGAGCGGGGACATTCAGTACTTC
TRBV27	-	TRBD2	TRBJ2-5	CASSQFSGTSGRETQYF	TGTGCCAGCAGTCAATTCTCCGGGACTAGCGGGAGGGAGACCCAGTACTTC
TRBV18	-	TRBD2	TRBJ2-7	CASSRGLAGDGEQYF	TGTGCCAGCTCCCGCGGACTAGCGGGAGATGGCGAGCAGTACTTC
TRBV30	-	-	TRBJ1-5	CAWSASSQPQHF	TGTGCCTGGAGTGCTAGTAGTCAGCCCCAGCATTTT
TRBV28	once	TRBD2	TRBJ2-1	CASSARLAGGYEQFF	TGTGCCAGCAGTGCCAGACTAGCGGGAGGTTATGAGCAGTTCTTC
TRBV5-1	-	-	TRBJ2-2	CASSADRQGGNTGELFF	TGCGCCAGCAGCGCGGACCGACAGGGAGGAAACACCGGGGAGCTGTTTTTT
TRBV6-5	-	-	TRBJ2-7	CASRAGLAEQYF	TGTGCCAGCAGGGCGGGACTGGCCGAGCAGTACTTC
TRBV2	once	-	TRBJ1-2	CASMSGPYGYTF	TGTGCCAGCATGAGTGGGCCCTATGGCTACACCTTC
TRBV9	-	-	TRBJ2-2	CASSPGANSNTGELFF	TGTGCCAGCAGCCCGGGAGCGAACTCGAACACCGGGGAGCTGTTTTTT
TRBV7-9	-	TRBD1	TRBJ2-7	CASSLDDRDADF	TGTGCCAGCAGCTTAGACGACAGGGACGCGGATTTC
TRBV27	-	TRBD2	TRBJ2-7	CASSSLAGDREQYF	TGTGCCAGCAGTTCTCTAGCGGGAGATCGCGAGCAGTACTTC
TRBV28	-	-	TRBJ1-2	CATYLVLYGYTF	TGTGCCACTTATCTGGTACTCTATGGCTACACCTTC
TRBV19	once	-	TRBJ2-1	CASSIRGLSYNEQFF	TGTGCCAGTAGTATACGAGGGCTCTCCTACAATGAGCAGTTCTTC
TRBV3-1/TRBV3-2	few	-	TRBJ2-1	CASSQDQDSYNEQFF	TGTGCCAGCAGCCAAGACCAGGACAGCTACAATGAGCAGTTCTTC
TRBV7-8	-	-	TRBJ2-2	CASSPRPGHNTGELFF	TGTGCCAGCAGCCCCCGCCCGGGACACAACACCGGGGAGCTGTTTTTT
TRBV28	-	TRBD2	TRBJ2-1	CASRFSGDYNEQFF	TGTGCCAGCAGATTTAGCGGGGATTACAATGAGCAGTTCTTC
TRBV3-1/TRBV3-2	-	-	TRBJ1-1	CASSPAGGTRNTEAFF	TGTGCCAGCAGCCCAGCGGGAGGGACAAGGAACACTGAAGCTTTCTTT
TRBV24-1	-	TRBD1	TRBJ2-3	CATSDLAAGGYTDTQYF	TGTGCCACCAGTGATTTGGCGGCAGGGGGCTACACAGATACGCAGTATTTT
TRBV10-3	-	TRBD2	TRBJ2-1	CAIKRGLNEQFF	TGTGCCATCAAGCGGGGCCTCAATGAGCAGTTCTTC
TRBV21-1	-	-	TRBJ2-3	CASSKQGPRSTDTQYF	TGTGCCAGCAGCAAACAGGGGCCTCGTAGCACAGATACGCAGTATTTT
TRBV6-5	few	-	TRBJ1-6	CASSLSRDSGPLHF	TGTGCCAGCAGTTTATCCCGGGACTCAGGACCCCTCCACTTT
TRBV5-4	-	-	TRBJ2-3	CASSRGTASTDTQYF	TGTGCCAGCAGCCGGGGGACTGCTAGCACAGATACGCAGTATTTT
TRBV27	-	TRBD2	TRBJ2-3	CASSSTTSGRGTDTQYF	TGTGCCAGCAGTTCGACGACTAGCGGGAGAGGCACAGATACGCAGTATTTT
TRBV18	-	TRBD1	TRBJ1-5	CASSQGQSNQPQHF	TGTGCCAGCTCACAGGGACAGAGCAATCAGCCCCAGCATTTT
TRBV6-6	-	-	TRBJ2-7	CASKLPGSTYEQYF	TGTGCCAGCAAGCTTCCAGGGTCAACCTACGAGCAGTACTTC
TRBV6-5	-	-	TRBJ1-2	CASNPSEIYGYTF	TGTGCCAGCAACCCCTCGGAGATCTATGGCTACACCTTC
TRBV3-1/TRBV3-2	-	-	TRBJ2-5	CASSQSGWETQYF	TGTGCCAGCAGCCAATCAGGTTGGGAGACCCAGTACTTC
TRBV19	-	TRBD1	TRBJ1-6	CASSPSRTGLGSPLHF	TGTGCCAGTAGTCCCTCGAGGACAGGTCTTGGATCGCCCCTCCACTTT
TRBV5-6	-	TRBD1	TRBJ2-1	CASSDNAGTEFF	TGTGCCAGCAGCGACAACGCCGGGACAGAGTTCTTC
TRBV5-1	-	-	TRBJ2-7	CASSLRGRPAYEQYF	TGCGCCAGCAGCTTACGTGGGAGACCTGCCTACGAGCAGTACTTC
TRBV18	-	TRBD2	TRBJ2-2	CASSPLAGDGELFF	TGTGCCAGCTCACCACTAGCGGGCGACGGGGAGCTGTTTTTT
TRBV5-6	-	TRBD1	TRBJ1-5	CASSLDGQGAGNQPQHF	TGTGCCAGCAGCTTGGACGGACAGGGGGCCGGCAATCAGCCCCAGCATTTT
TRBV5-1	-	-	TRBJ1-2	CASSLFTTGDGYTF	TGCGCCAGCAGCTTGTTTACGACAGGCGATGGCTACACCTTC
TRBV19	-	TRBD2	TRBJ2-7	CASSMGAATSGSSYEQYF	TGTGCCAGTAGTATGGGAGCCGCCACTAGCGGGAGCTCCTACGAGCAGTACTTC
TRBV28	-	TRBD1	TRBJ1-2	CASSRGRQGGYTF	TGTGCCAGCAGTAGGGGCCGACAGGGTGGCTACACCTTC
TRBV5-6	-	-	TRBJ2-5	CASSPGDRVETQYF	TGTGCCAGCAGTCCGGGGGATCGGGTGGAGACCCAGTACTTC
TRBV7-2	-	-	TRBJ2-2	CASSIQGTGELFF	TGTGCCAGCAGCATCCAGGGAACCGGGGAGCTGTTTTTT
TRBV3-1/TRBV3-2	few	TRBD2	TRBJ2-1	CASSQGFEGAGGSTEQFF	TGTGCCAGCAGCCAAGGATTCGAGGGTGCCGGCGGGAGCACTGAGCAGTTCTTC
TRBV3-1/TRBV3-2	once	TRBD2	TRBJ2-2	CASSQALGAGGNTGELFF	TGTGCCAGCAGCCAAGCCCTCGGTGCGGGAGGAAACACCGGGGAGCTGTTTTTT
TRBV19	-	TRBD1	TRBJ1-2	CASSPGQADYGYTF	TGTGCCAGTAGTCCGGGACAGGCCGACTATGGCTACACCTTC
TRBV15	-	TRBD1	TRBJ1-2	CATSRAWGQGAWGYTF	TGTGCCACCAGCAGAGCTTGGGGACAGGGGGCCTGGGGCTACACCTTC
TRBV18	-	TRBD1	TRBJ1-1	CASSPQTGGETEAFF	TGTGCCAGCTCACCTCAGACAGGGGGAGAGACTGAAGCTTTCTTT
TRBV20-1	-	TRBD2	TRBJ2-2	CSASVASGRPDTGELFF	TGCAGTGCTAGTGTGGCTAGCGGGAGACCCGACACCGGGGAGCTGTTTTTT